These T cell receptor beta chains were read from a single sample in a study of CD8+ T cells in alopecia areata. Sequencing was performed with immunoSEQ multiplex PCR; in TCRdb, only in-frame clones are kept and a portion is missing. The table has some 170,000 clones, less than 80% seen once. Sample: CD8+ T cells sorted from blood, taken at week 0. The origin of the receptors is a human donor with alopecia areata. The CDR3 runs from the conserved cysteine through the conserved F or W. Fields, in order: J gene, V gene, clone size, D gene, CDR3 protein, CDR3 DNA. D genes are given only for firm matches. Not every row has a clone size; where given, it reads once, few, many or a size class.

j_gene: TRBJ1-2; v_gene: TRBV7-9; abundance: few; d_gene: -; CDR3aa: CASSPSGYTF; CDR3nt: TGTGCCAGCAGCCCCTCCGGCTACACCTTC
j_gene: TRBJ2-7; v_gene: TRBV30; abundance: few; d_gene: -; CDR3aa: CAWSVGGSYEQYF; CDR3nt: TGTGCCTGGAGTGTGGGGGGCTCCTACGAGCAGTACTTC
j_gene: TRBJ2-5; v_gene: TRBV6-5; abundance: few; d_gene: -; CDR3aa: CASSIQGGETQYF; CDR3nt: TGTGCCAGCAGTATACAAGGGGGTGAGACCCAGTACTTC
j_gene: TRBJ2-2; v_gene: TRBV6-5; abundance: -; d_gene: -; CDR3aa: CASSGGGGELFF; CDR3nt: TGTGCCAGCTCCGGAGGGGGCGGGGAGCTGTTTTTT
j_gene: TRBJ2-7; v_gene: TRBV29-1; abundance: -; d_gene: -; CDR3aa: CSVEARTAPYEQYF; CDR3nt: TGCAGCGTTGAAGCTCGGACAGCACCCTACGAGCAGTACTTC
j_gene: TRBJ1-2; v_gene: TRBV11-2; abundance: -; d_gene: -; CDR3aa: CASSLDLAGNYYTF; CDR3nt: TGTGCCAGCAGCTTAGATCTGGCGGGGAATTACTACACCTTC
j_gene: TRBJ2-7; v_gene: TRBV7-9; abundance: few; d_gene: -; CDR3aa: CASTSGTSYEQYF; CDR3nt: TGTGCCAGCACCTCCGGGACTTCCTACGAGCAGTACTTC
j_gene: TRBJ1-5; v_gene: TRBV7-9; abundance: -; d_gene: TRBD1; CDR3aa: CASSTGAGQPQHF; CDR3nt: TGTGCCAGCAGCACAGGGGCAGGTCAGCCCCAGCATTTT
j_gene: TRBJ2-3; v_gene: TRBV5-1; abundance: -; d_gene: -; CDR3aa: CASSLASGDDMDF; CDR3nt: TGCGCCAGCAGCTTGGCCTCGGGGGACGACATGGATTTT
j_gene: TRBJ1-4; v_gene: TRBV15; abundance: -; d_gene: -; CDR3aa: CATSRVLGANEKLFF; CDR3nt: TGTGCCACCAGCAGAGTTCTAGGGGCTAATGAAAAACTGTTTTTT
j_gene: TRBJ1-1; v_gene: TRBV5-1; abundance: -; d_gene: -; CDR3aa: CASSWAGGTEAFF; CDR3nt: TGCGCCAGCAGCTGGGCGGGCGGGACTGAAGCTTTCTTT